These 20 T cell receptor beta chains originate from one sample sequenced in a study of identical twins. Using its own MiXCR run on the 5' RACE reads, TCRdb lists one record per CDR3 protein. In the table there are 500,000 to 700,000 distinct CDR3 sequences, roughly 7.1% of which are singletons. These data were also reused for a study on yellow fever vaccine responses in identical twins.

Sequenced material: PBMCs. The source is a young woman in good health.

J is TRBJ2-7 and V is TRBV20-1, with 7 bases lining up with TRBD2. The CDR3 is 14 amino acids. Germline CDR1 is DFQATT and CDR2 is SNEGSKA (reference sequence). Losses at the gene ends were 3 bases for V and 3 bases for J; bases not matched to a gene: 8. CDR3 nucleotides: TGCAGTGCTAGGGGGCGGGAGAGTAACTACGAGCAGTACTTC. Protein product: CSARGRESNYEQYF.

This clonotype was counted many times. The rearrangement joins TRBV2 to TRBJ2-7, with D uncertain. Germline V CDR1 and CDR2: SNHLY, FYNNEI. The CDR3 is 13 amino acids. Trimming removed 3 bases from V and 3 bases from J, with 9 bases in between. CDR3 nucleotide sequence: TGTGCCAGCAGTGACTGGCCAGACTACGAGCAGTACTTC. Its protein product is CASSDWPDYEQYF.

The gene calls are TRBV20-1 and TRBJ2-3, with TRBD2 matching 11 bases. The CDR3 covers 15 residues. V lost 0 bases and J lost 7; bases outside the gene matches: 6. Germline V lookup: CDR1 DFQATT, CDR2 SNEGSKA (reference sequence). CDR3 DNA sequence: TGCAGTGCTAGAGAGATTAGCGGGGGGGCGAATACGCAGTATTTT. Protein product: CSAREISGGANTQYF.

This clonotype was counted a few times. CDR3 DNA: TGTGCCAGCAGCTTGGTGTCTAGCGGCAAGGGGGGGACCCAGTACTTC. Its translation is CASSLVSSGKGGTQYF. The chain recombines TRBV5-6 with TRBJ2-5, with D possibly being TRBD2 (7 bases). The V and J ends lost 0 bases and 7 bases respectively, with 19 bases between them. This CDR3 has 16 amino acids. In germline, CDR1 is SGHDT, CDR2 YYEEEE.

This clonotype showed up just a few times. CDR3 DNA sequence: TGTGCCAGTAGTCCTGGACCCTCCTACCGGGAGTCAACGGAGCCACGTGAGCAGTTCTTC. This sequence encodes CASSPGPSYRESTEPREQFF. V gene TRBV19 combines with J gene TRBJ2-1; TRBD2 might be the D (6 bases). Trimming left V 5 bases short and J 9 bases short, with 35 bases between. This CDR3 has 20 residues. Germline CDR1 reads LNHDA; CDR2 reads SQIVND (reference sequence).

The rearrangement uses TRBV9 and TRBJ2-1, with TRBD1 matching over 7 bases. Germline CDR1 reads SGDLS; CDR2 reads YYNGEE. This CDR3 comprises 14 residues. The trim removed 0 bases at V and 8 bases at J, leaving 5 bases unmatched. This CDR3 reads CASSVGQGMDEQFF. The CDR3 coding sequence is TGTGCCAGCAGCGTAGGACAGGGTATGGATGAGCAGTTCTTC.

This clonotype was seen at least ten times. This chain joins TRBV15 and TRBJ2-1, with 7 positions matching TRBD2. The V segment lost 0 bases and the J segment 8 bases; nucleotides outside the gene matches: 7. The CDR3 length is 15 residues. Germline values: CDR1 LNHNV, CDR2 YYDKDF (reference sequence). This CDR3 is CATSREPAGPDEQFF. The CDR3 DNA reads as TGTGCCACCAGCAGAGAGCCAGCGGGGCCCGATGAGCAGTTCTTC.

This clonotype was seen ten or more times. The chain carries TRBV4-2 and TRBJ2-1; TRBD2 aligns across 9 bases. The CDR3 has 15 residues. Germline assignment: CDR1 LGHNA and CDR2 YNFKEQ. The V and J ends lost 6 bases and 4 bases, in that order; junction bases with no gene match: 7. This CDR3 reads CASRPASGDYNEQFF. In nucleotides, the CDR3 is TGTGCCAGCAGGCCTGCTAGCGGGGATTACAATGAGCAGTTCTTC.

This rearrangement joins TRBV24-1 to TRBJ2-3; a possible D gene is TRBD2 (6 bases). This CDR3 comprises 15 residues. V lost 1 base and J 5 bases, leaving 12 bases between the germline ends. Germline loops: CDR1 KGHDR, CDR2 SFDVKD. In DNA form, the CDR3 reads TGTGCCACCAGTGATTTCTCAGCGGGTAGAGATACGCAGTATTTT. Protein: CATSDFSAGRDTQYF.

The chain uses TRBV7-9 and TRBJ2-3; D remains unclear. This CDR3 comprises 11 residues. Deletions cut 3 bases from V and 6 bases from J, with 4 bases between. The germline V gene has CDR1 SEHNR and CDR2 FQNEAQ (reference sequence). The CDR3 DNA reads TGTGCCAGCAGCTTTTTTGATACGCAGTATTTT. Its protein is CASSFFDTQYF.

This clonotype was seen only a few times. The chain carries TRBV20-1 and TRBJ2-5, with 14 nucleotides matching TRBD2. The CDR3 length is 16 residues. Germline CDR1 is DFQATT and CDR2 is SNEGSKA (reference sequence). The V segment lost 6 bases and the J segment 4 bases; nucleotides outside the gene matches: 10. CDR3 amino acids: CSAQAPGLAGVETQYF. CDR3 bases: TGCAGTGCCCAAGCCCCGGGACTAGCGGGGGTAGAGACCCAGTACTTC.

The V gene is TRBV5-1, the J gene TRBJ2-7; 10 bases line up with TRBD1. CDR3 length: 18 residues. Germline loops: CDR1 SGHRS, CDR2 YFSETQ. Losses at the gene ends were 2 bases for V and 5 bases for J; bases not matched to a gene: 16. CDR3 residues: CASSLRDRGYIFSDEQYF. For the CDR3, the DNA is TGCGCCAGCAGCTTAAGGGACAGGGGATACATTTTTTCGGACGAGCAGTACTTC.

The J gene is TRBJ2-1, the V gene TRBV15; 12 nucleotides align to TRBD1. The CDR3 contains 18 residues. The V gene's germline CDR1 is LNHNV and CDR2 YYDKDF (reference sequence). The J segment lost 6 bases and the V segment lost 4 bases, leaving 13 bases of the junction unmatched. The DNA of the CDR3 is TGTGCCACCAGCAAAAGAATAGACGGGACAGGGGGCTCCAATGAGCAGTTCTTC. This gives the protein CATSKRIDGTGGSNEQFF.

This clonotype was recorded a few times. The rearrangement links TRBV12-3 or TRBV12-4 to TRBJ1-6; 9 bases match TRBD1. After removal of 6 bases from V and 7 bases from J, the junction contained 7 bases not matched to a gene. CDR3 length: 15 amino acids. DNA for the CDR3: TGTGCCAGCAGATTTGGGACAGGGAACAATTCACCCCTCCACTTT. It yields the protein CASRFGTGNNSPLHF.

The chain links TRBV4-1 to TRBJ2-7, with TRBD2 identical over 7 bases. The trim removed 0 bases at V and 3 bases at J, leaving 14 bases unmatched. Germline V gives CDR1 MGHRA, CDR2 YSYEKL. The CDR3 extends over 18 amino acids. CDR3 amino acids: CASSQDRVETSLRYEQYF. DNA of the CDR3: TGCGCCAGCAGCCAAGATCGAGTGGAGACTAGCTTGCGCTACGAGCAGTACTTC.

About this clonotype: The germline gene is not matched at one end of the junction; a read error may be the cause. The chain links TRBV20-1 to TRBJ2-5, with 16 bases lining up with TRBD2. CDR3 length equals 15 residues. The germline V gene has CDR1 DFQATT and CDR2 SNEGSKA (reference sequence). The CDR3 reads CSARGLAGGVESQYF. The CDR3, as DNA: TGCAGTGCTAGGGGACTAGCGGGGGGGGTAGAGTCCCAGTACTTC.

This chain links TRBV6-6 with TRBJ2-1; D possibly matches TRBD1 or TRBD2 (6 bases each). V was shortened by 8 bases and J by 8 bases, with 16 bases between the two germline ends. The CDR3 is 13 residues long. CDR1 and CDR2 from the germline V gene are MNHNY and SVGAGI (reference sequence). CDR3 bases: TGTGCCAGCGGGTCTGTGGGGGGCCATGAGCAGTTCTTC. Protein sequence: CASGSVGGHEQFF.

This clonotype has at least ten counts. This rearrangement joins TRBV10-3 to TRBJ2-7, with TRBD1 as a possible D gene (5 bases). From germline, CDR1 is ENHRY and CDR2 SYGVKD. Trimming stripped 3 bases from V and 4 bases from J, with 10 bases between. The CDR3 is made up of 13 amino acids. The CDR3 is CAISDRGRYEQYF. The CDR3 nucleotides read TGTGCCATCAGTGATAGGGGAAGATACGAGCAGTACTTC.

The V and J genes are TRBV29-1 and TRBJ2-1; D may be TRBD2 (5 bases). The V and J ends lost 8 bases and 5 bases respectively, with 19 bases between them. This CDR3 has 14 amino acids. Per the germline V gene, CDR1 is SQVTM and CDR2 is ANQGSEA. CDR3 protein: CSPSERHYHNEQFF. As DNA, the CDR3 is TGCAGCCCTAGTGAGCGGCACTACCACAATGAGCAGTTCTTC.

This clonotype appeared a few times. This chain uses TRBV2 with TRBJ1-5, with no clear D. The CDR3 is made up of 14 amino acids. V lost 3 bases to trimming and J lost 6 bases, with 12 bases between them. CDR1 and CDR2 (germline): SNHLY, FYNNEI. The CDR3 loop reads CASSEGGAGQPQHF. CDR3 nucleotide sequence: TGTGCCAGCAGTGAGGGCGGAGCAGGTCAGCCCCAGCATTTT.